A single sample is the source of the 12 T cell receptor beta chains below, sequenced in a study of naive and memory T cell subsets. TCR cDNA received a 3' ligated oligonucleotide that carried a UMI. Four PCR rounds used nested alpha and beta constant region primers plus the SP2 primer. In TCRdb, the 5' RACE reads were re-called with MiXCR into one record per CDR3 protein. Here the sample spans about 60,000 distinct CDR3 sequences, roughly 8.1% being singletons. These receptors were obtained from a female donor in good health.

This clonotype was detected only a few times. The J gene is TRBJ1-1, the V gene TRBV12-3 or TRBV12-4, with TRBD1 as a possible D gene (6 bases). Trimming pared 4 bases from V and 2 bases from J, leaving 17 bases between. The CDR3 consists of 16 residues. The chain's CDR3 is CASSSHTGQLNTEAFF. The CDR3 nucleotides are TGTGCCAGCAGTTCCCATACCGGACAGCTTAACACTGAAGCTTTCTTT.

In this sample, this clonotype turned up many times. J is TRBJ2-7 and V is TRBV25-1, with 12 bases aligning to TRBD1. Germline CDR1 MGHDK, CDR2 SYGVNS. V lost 4 bases and J lost 4; bases outside the gene matches: 5. The CDR3 runs 15 residues. CDR3 region: CASSGLGQGAYEQYF. The CDR3 nucleotides are TGTGCCAGCAGTGGACTGGGACAGGGGGCGTACGAGCAGTACTTC.

For the CDR3, the DNA is TGTGCCAGCAGTTTCCCCGGGACTAGCGGTTACACAGATACGCAGTATTTT. The encoded protein is CASSFPGTSGYTDTQYF. This sequence joins TRBV12-3 or TRBV12-4 and TRBJ2-3; 11 bases line up with TRBD2. With V trimmed by 3 bases and J by 2 bases, 7 bases remained unmatched. The CDR3 loop spans 17 amino acids.

For this clonotype: This may be a read error, as it is one base from a much larger clone. V gene TRBV20-1 combines with J gene TRBJ2-7; 7 bases match TRBD2. V shed 3 bases, J shed 6 bases, and the junction held 11 bases outside the gene matches. Germline CDR1 DFQATT, CDR2 SNEGSKA (reference sequence). The CDR3 contains 14 residues. As DNA, the CDR3 is TGCAGTGCTAGCCGAGAGGGAGGGGTGAGCGAGCAGTACTTC. Residues: CSASREGGVSEQYF.

The chain combines TRBV13 with TRBJ1-2; maybe TRBD1 (6 bases). Germline lookup yields CDR1 PRHDT and CDR2 FYEKMQ (reference sequence). V shed 5 bases and J shed 8 bases, with 24 bases lying between them. This CDR3 comprises 16 residues. The CDR3 loop reads CASSVKGGDTGLGYTF. CDR3 coding DNA: TGTGCCAGCAGCGTAAAAGGCGGGGACACCGGATTGGGCTACACCTTC. Full variable domain (rest looked up from reference TRBV13 and TRBJ1-2): AAGVIQSPRHLIKEKRETATLKCYPIPRHDTVYWYQQGPGQDPQFLISFYEKMQSDKGSIPDRFSAQQFSDYHSELNMSSLELGDSALYFCASSVKGGDTGLGYTFGSGTRLTVV.

There are a few counts of this clonotype. The chain joins TRBV11-3 to TRBJ1-1, with D perhaps TRBD1 (6 bases). There are 16 residues in the CDR3. V was pared by 5 bases and J by 2 bases, with 18 bases between. CDR1 is SGHNT, CDR2 YENEEA, per germline. CDR3 residues: CASSIRGYSPNTEAFF. The CDR3 DNA sequence: TGTGCCAGCAGCATAAGGGGGTACAGCCCCAACACTGAAGCTTTCTTT.

Many counts were recorded for this clonotype. The chain recombines TRBV13 with TRBJ1-3; D is ambiguous. CDR1 is PRHDT, CDR2 FYEKMQ, per germline (reference sequence). The CDR3 sequence is 14 residues long. The V end was cut by 5 bases, the J end by 1 base, with 9 bases between. CDR3 residues: CASSPDRSGNTIYF. The CDR3 DNA reads TGTGCCAGCAGCCCAGACCGTTCTGGAAACACCATATATTTT.

The rearrangement links TRBV29-1 to TRBJ2-1; D may be TRBD1 (5 bases). Germline V CDR1 and CDR2: SQVTM, ANQGSEA. The V end was cut by 4 bases, the J end by 4 bases, with 14 bases between. The CDR3 length is 14 residues. CDR3 DNA: TGCAGCGTTGTTCTTCAGGGTCCTTACAATGAGCAGTTCTTC. As protein: CSVVLQGPYNEQFF.

This clonotype was counted between two and nine times. The rearrangement links TRBV29-1 to TRBJ2-7; D is perhaps TRBD1 (6 bases). CDR1 is SQVTM, CDR2 ANQGSEA, per germline. The V end was cut by 6 bases, the J end by 3 bases, with 18 bases between. The CDR3 runs 14 residues. Here the CDR3 reads CSVMSQGTNYEQYF. CDR3 DNA: TGCAGCGTCATGTCCCAGGGGACAAACTACGAGCAGTACTTC.

The sample holds a few counts of this clonotype. CDR3 bases: TGTGCCAGCAGTTTATCGGGACTAGCATTGACCGGGGAGCTGTTTTTT. It is translated as CASSLSGLALTGELFF. The V call is TRBV27, the J call TRBJ2-2, with 9 positions matching TRBD2. The CDR3 is 16 residues long. J gave up 5 bases and V 0 bases, and 4 bases lay outside the gene matches. Germline loops: CDR1 MNHEY, CDR2 SMNVEV (reference sequence).

This clonotype was recorded many times. The V gene is TRBV11-3, the J gene TRBJ1-2; 7 bases match TRBD1. V trimming: 5 bases; J trimming: 7 bases; junction bases outside the gene matches: 7. The CDR3 sequence is 13 residues long. CDR1 SGHNT and CDR2 YENEEA come from the germline V gene. The CDR3, as DNA: TGTGCCAGCAGCCCCCAGACAGGGTCTGGCTACACCTTC. This encodes CASSPQTGSGYTF.

This clonotype has a handful of counts. The rearrangement links TRBV4-1 to TRBJ2-5; the D is unclear. Trimming removed 1 base from V and 2 bases from J, with 8 bases in between. This CDR3 is built from 14 residues. Germline values: CDR1 MGHRA, CDR2 YSYEKL. In DNA form, the CDR3 reads TGCGCCAGCAGCCAAGGTGCGTCACAAGAGACCCAGTACTTC. Amino acid sequence: CASSQGASQETQYF.